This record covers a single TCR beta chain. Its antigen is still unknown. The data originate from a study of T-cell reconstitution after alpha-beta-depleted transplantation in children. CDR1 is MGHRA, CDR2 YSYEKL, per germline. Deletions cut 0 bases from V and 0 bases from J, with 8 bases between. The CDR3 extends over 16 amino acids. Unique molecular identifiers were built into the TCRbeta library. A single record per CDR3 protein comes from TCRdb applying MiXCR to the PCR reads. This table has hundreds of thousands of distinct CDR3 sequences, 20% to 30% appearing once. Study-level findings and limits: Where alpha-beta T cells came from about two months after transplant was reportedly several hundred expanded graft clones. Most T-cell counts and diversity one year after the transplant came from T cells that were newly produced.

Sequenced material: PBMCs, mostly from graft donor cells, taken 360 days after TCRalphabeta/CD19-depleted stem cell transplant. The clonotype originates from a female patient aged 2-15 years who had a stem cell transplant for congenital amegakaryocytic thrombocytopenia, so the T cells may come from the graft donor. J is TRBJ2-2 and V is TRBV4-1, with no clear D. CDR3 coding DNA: TGCGCCAGCAGCCAAGAACCGACCACGAACACCGGGGAGCTGTTTTTT. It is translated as CASSQEPTTNTGELFF.